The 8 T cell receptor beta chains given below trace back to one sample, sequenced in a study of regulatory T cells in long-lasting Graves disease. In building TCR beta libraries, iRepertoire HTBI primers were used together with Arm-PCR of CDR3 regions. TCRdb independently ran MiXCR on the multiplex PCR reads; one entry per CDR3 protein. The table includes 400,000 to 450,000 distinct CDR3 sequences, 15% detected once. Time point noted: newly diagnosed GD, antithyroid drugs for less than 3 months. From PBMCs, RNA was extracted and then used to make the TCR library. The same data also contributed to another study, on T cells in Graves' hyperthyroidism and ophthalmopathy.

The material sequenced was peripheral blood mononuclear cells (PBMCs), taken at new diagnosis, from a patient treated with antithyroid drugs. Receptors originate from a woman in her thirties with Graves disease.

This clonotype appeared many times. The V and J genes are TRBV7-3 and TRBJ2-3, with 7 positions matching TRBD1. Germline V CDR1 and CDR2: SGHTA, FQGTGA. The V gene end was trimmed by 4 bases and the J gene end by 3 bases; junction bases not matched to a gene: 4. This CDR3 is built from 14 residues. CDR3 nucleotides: TGTGCCAGCAGCTCCGAGACAGGGACAGATACGCAGTATTTT. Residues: CASSSETGTDTQYF.

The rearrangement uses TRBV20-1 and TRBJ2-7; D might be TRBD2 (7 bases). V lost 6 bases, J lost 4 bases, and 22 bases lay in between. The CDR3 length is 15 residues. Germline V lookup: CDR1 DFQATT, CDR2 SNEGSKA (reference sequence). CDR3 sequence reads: CSARTPKGGRYEQYF. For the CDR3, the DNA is TGCAGTGCCCGGACCCCCAAGGGGGGGAGATACGAGCAGTACTTC.

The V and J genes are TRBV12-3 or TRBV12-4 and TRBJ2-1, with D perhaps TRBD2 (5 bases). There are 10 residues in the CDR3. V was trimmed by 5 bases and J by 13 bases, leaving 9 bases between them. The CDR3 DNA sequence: TGTGCCAGCAGTCCCTCGGGACAGTTCTTC. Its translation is CASSPSGQFF.

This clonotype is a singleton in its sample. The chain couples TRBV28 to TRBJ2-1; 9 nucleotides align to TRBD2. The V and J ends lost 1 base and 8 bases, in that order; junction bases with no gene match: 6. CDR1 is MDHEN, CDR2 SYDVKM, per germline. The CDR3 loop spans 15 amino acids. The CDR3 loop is CASSLSGLAGHEQFF. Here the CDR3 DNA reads TGTGCCAGCAGTTTATCGGGTCTAGCGGGACATGAGCAGTTCTTC.

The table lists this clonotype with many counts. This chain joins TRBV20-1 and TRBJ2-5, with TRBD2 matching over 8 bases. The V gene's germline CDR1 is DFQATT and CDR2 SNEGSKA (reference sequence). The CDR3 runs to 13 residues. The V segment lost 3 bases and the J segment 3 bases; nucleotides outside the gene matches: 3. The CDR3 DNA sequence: TGCAGTGCTAGTACTAGCGGCAAAGAGACCCAGTACTTC. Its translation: CSASTSGKETQYF.

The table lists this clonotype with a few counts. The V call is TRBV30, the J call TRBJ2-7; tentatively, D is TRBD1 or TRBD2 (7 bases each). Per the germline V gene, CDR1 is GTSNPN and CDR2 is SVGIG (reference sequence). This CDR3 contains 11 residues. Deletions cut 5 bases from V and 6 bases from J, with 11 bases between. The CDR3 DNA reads TGTGCCTGGGGCAGGGGGGGCGAGCAGTACTTC. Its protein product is CAWGRGGEQYF.

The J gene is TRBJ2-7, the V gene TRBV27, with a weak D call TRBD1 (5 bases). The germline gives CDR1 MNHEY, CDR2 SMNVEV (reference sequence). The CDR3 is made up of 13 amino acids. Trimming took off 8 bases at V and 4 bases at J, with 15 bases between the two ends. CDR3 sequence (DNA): TGTGCCAGCCGTACCCAGACAGCGTACGAGCAGTACTTC. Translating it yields CASRTQTAYEQYF.

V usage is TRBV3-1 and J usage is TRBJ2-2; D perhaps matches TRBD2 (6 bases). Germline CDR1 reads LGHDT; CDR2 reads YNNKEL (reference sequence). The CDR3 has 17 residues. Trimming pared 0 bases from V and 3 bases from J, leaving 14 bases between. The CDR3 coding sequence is TGTGCCAGCAGCCAAGAGCGGGCGGGATGGGACACCGGGGAGCTGTTTTTT. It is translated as CASSQERAGWDTGELFF.